One TCR beta chain is described in this entry. Trimming took 2 bases from V and 3 from J; bases not matched to a gene: 6. This CDR3 contains 15 residues. Germline CDR1 reads SGHAT; CDR2 reads FQDESV (reference sequence). This sample was included in a study of blood T cell repertoires in COVID-19. Whole-study context: Collection of acute and convalescent COVID-19 samples took place in the United States, Italy and Spain.

In the authors' methods: Amplifying reference gene primers gave estimates of nucleated cell counts. Clones were read by immunoSEQ multiplex PCR, and TCRdb kept only the in-frame ones, dropping some. V and J calls and clone size are given by that table; D and trimming were obtained from the DNA. The sample contains about 350,000 clones, approximately 89% of which appear only once. The chain recombines TRBV11-1 with TRBJ2-5; 7 nucleotides align to TRBD1. The sample taken for sequencing was peripheral blood. This TCR came from a woman aged 60-70 years with COVID-19, enrolled during active disease. The CDR3 nucleotides are TGTGCCAGCAGCTTACTGGGGGACAGCAAAGAGACCCAGTACTTC. Translating gives CASSLLGDSKETQYF.